These 14 T cell receptor beta chains were all obtained from the same sample, sequenced in a study of regulatory T cells in long-lasting Graves disease. Time point denoted: newly diagnosed GD, antithyroid drugs for less than 3 months. Construction of the TCR library relied on RNA isolated from PBMCs. In building TCR beta libraries, iRepertoire HTBI primers were used together with Arm-PCR of CDR3 regions. One entry per CDR3 protein, called by TCRdb with MiXCR from the multiplex PCR reads. The sample has roughly 420,000 distinct CDR3 sequences, roughly a sixth seen once. The sequenced sample was peripheral blood mononuclear cells (PBMCs), obtained at new diagnosis, from a patient treated with antithyroid drugs. These TCRs come from a female donor with Graves disease.

This chain connects TRBV20-1 to TRBJ1-2; D not certain. The germline V and J ends were trimmed by 2 bases and 0 bases, with 10 bases remaining between them. Germline V lookup: CDR1 DFQATT, CDR2 SNEGSKA (reference sequence). The CDR3 has 14 amino acids. In DNA, the CDR3 is TGCAGTGCTAGACGGGCAGCGACTAACTATGGCTACACCTTC. It translates to CSARRAATNYGYTF.

In this sample, this clonotype turned up many times. The V gene is TRBV2, the J gene TRBJ2-5; 14 bases align to TRBD2. From germline, CDR1 is SNHLY and CDR2 FYNNEI. The CDR3 contains 15 residues. V was pared by 7 bases and J by 4 bases, with 5 bases of the junction left unmatched. The CDR3: CASNGLAGGTETQYF. In nucleotides, the CDR3 is TGTGCCAGCAACGGACTAGCGGGAGGCACAGAGACCCAGTACTTC.

This clonotype came up many times. The chain links TRBV18 to TRBJ1-2, with TRBD1 as a possible D gene (5 bases). Trimming removed 8 bases at V and 4 bases at J, with 14 bases between. This CDR3 contains 13 residues. Germline V CDR1 and CDR2: KGHSH, LQKENI. CDR3: CASGGGEPYGYTF. CDR3 coding DNA: TGTGCCAGCGGGGGGGGTGAGCCCTATGGCTACACCTTC.

Many counts were recorded for this clonotype. This CDR3 is CASSESGAGEKLFF. The CDR3 region has the DNA TGTGCCAGCAGTGAATCGGGGGCGGGGGAAAAACTGTTTTTT. V is TRBV2 and J is TRBJ1-4; D perhaps matches TRBD1 (6 bases). Trimming left V 2 bases short and J 8 bases short, with 12 bases between. Germline values: CDR1 SNHLY, CDR2 FYNNEI. CDR3 length equals 14 residues.

Notes on this clonotype: One junction end does not reproduce the germline sequence, and a read error may be involved. This chain connects TRBV25-1 to TRBJ1-5; the match to TRBD1 covers 7 bases. The CDR3 totals 14 residues. CDR1 and CDR2 from the germline V gene are MGHDK and SYGVNS. The CDR3 region has the DNA TGTGTCAGCAGTACGACAGGGATTAATCAGCCCCAGCATTTT. Translating it yields CVSSTTGINQPQHF.

This clonotype occurred many times. This chain uses TRBV20-1 with TRBJ2-5; unclear D gene. This CDR3 has 11 residues. Germline CDR1 reads DFQATT; CDR2 reads SNEGSKA (reference sequence). Between the trimmed V and J ends, which lost 4 bases and 4 bases, there was a span of 7 bases. The CDR3: CSAKPRETQYF. In DNA form, the CDR3 reads TGCAGTGCTAAACCAAGAGAGACCCAGTACTTC.

There are many counts of this clonotype. CDR3 amino acids: CASSLGWQETQYF. In DNA form, the CDR3 reads TGTGCCAGCAGCCTCGGGTGGCAAGAGACCCAGTACTTC. The V and J genes are TRBV3-1 and TRBJ2-5, with D uncertain. The germline gives CDR1 LGHDT, CDR2 YNNKEL (reference sequence). The V end was cut by 4 bases, the J end by 2 bases, with 8 bases between. The CDR3 is 13 residues long.

This clonotype was seen repeatedly, ten times or more. The rearrangement uses TRBV11-2 and TRBJ2-1; 10 nucleotides line up with TRBD1. Per germline, CDR1 SGHAT and CDR2 FQNNGV. V dropped 3 bases and J dropped 5; count of bases not matched to a gene: 7. There are 16 residues in the CDR3. The CDR3: CASSFTGQGLHNEQFF. The DNA for the CDR3 is TGTGCCAGCAGCTTCACGGGACAGGGGCTTCACAATGAGCAGTTCTTC. Based on the CDR3 plus reference TRBV11-2 and TRBJ2-1, the full variable domain is EAGVAQSPRYKIIEKRQSVAFWCNPISGHATLYWYQQILGQGPKLLIQFQNNGVVDDSQLPKDRFSAERLKGVDSTLKIQPAKLEDSAVYLCASSFTGQGLHNEQFFGPGTRLTVL.

A note on this clonotype: Since a far larger clone is one base different, this is likely a read error. The chain has TRBV7-9 and TRBJ1-2; D is perhaps TRBD1 (6 bases). The CDR3 is made up of 15 amino acids. The germline CDR1 and CDR2 sequences are SEHNR and FQNEAQ (reference sequence). In DNA form, the CDR3 reads TGTACCAGCAGCCCGGACAGTGGCGGTGCCTATGGCTACACCTTC. As protein: CTSSPDSGGAYGYTF.

The V and J genes are TRBV13 and TRBJ1-3; D is undetermined. CDR3 size: 16 residues. The germline V gene encodes CDR1 PRHDT and CDR2 FYEKMQ (reference sequence). The V and J ends lost 3 bases and 4 bases respectively, with 16 bases between them. The CDR3 nucleotides read TGTGCCAGCAGCTTTCCTACTGGAATGGGAGGAAACACCATATATTTT. This encodes CASSFPTGMGGNTIYF.

A word on this clonotype: A much larger clone differs from this one at a single base, so this may be a read error. The chain couples TRBV7-2 to TRBJ2-7, with D perhaps matching TRBD2 (6 bases). V was cut by 1 base and J by 9 bases, with 16 bases left in between. Germline V gives CDR1 SGHTA, CDR2 FQGNSA. The length of the CDR3 is 14 residues. The DNA for the CDR3 is TGTGCCAGCAGCTTAGGAGGTTCCGGGAGAGGGCAGTACTTC. This gives the protein CASSLGGSGRGQYF.

This clonotype was counted many times. This chain joins TRBV2 and TRBJ2-7, with a possible D match to TRBD1 (6 bases). The V end was cut by 6 bases, the J end by 0 bases, with 15 bases between. The length of the CDR3 is 15 residues. Germline values: CDR1 SNHLY, CDR2 FYNNEI. DNA for the CDR3: TGTGCCAGCAGAAGATGGGACACCCTCTCCTACGAGCAGTACTTC. This translates into CASRRWDTLSYEQYF.

This clonotype came up many times. The V call is TRBV7-2, the J call TRBJ2-1, with D perhaps matching TRBD2 (6 bases). Trimming took 3 bases from V and 4 from J, leaving 13 bases between them. CDR3 size: 15 residues. Germline V lookup: CDR1 SGHTA, CDR2 FQGNSA. The CDR3 protein is CASSLGPGEYNEQFF. DNA for the CDR3: TGTGCCAGCAGCTTGGGGCCGGGAGAGTACAATGAGCAGTTCTTC.

This clonotype was detected many times. The chain uses TRBV27 and TRBJ2-3, with 11 bases that match TRBD2. Germline lookup yields CDR1 MNHEY and CDR2 SMNVEV (reference sequence). V shed 6 bases, J shed 3 bases, and the junction held 11 bases outside the gene matches. The CDR3 runs 17 residues. CDR3 sequence reads: CASRWDVAGGPTDTQYF. DNA of the CDR3: TGTGCCAGCAGATGGGACGTAGCGGGAGGGCCGACAGATACGCAGTATTTT.